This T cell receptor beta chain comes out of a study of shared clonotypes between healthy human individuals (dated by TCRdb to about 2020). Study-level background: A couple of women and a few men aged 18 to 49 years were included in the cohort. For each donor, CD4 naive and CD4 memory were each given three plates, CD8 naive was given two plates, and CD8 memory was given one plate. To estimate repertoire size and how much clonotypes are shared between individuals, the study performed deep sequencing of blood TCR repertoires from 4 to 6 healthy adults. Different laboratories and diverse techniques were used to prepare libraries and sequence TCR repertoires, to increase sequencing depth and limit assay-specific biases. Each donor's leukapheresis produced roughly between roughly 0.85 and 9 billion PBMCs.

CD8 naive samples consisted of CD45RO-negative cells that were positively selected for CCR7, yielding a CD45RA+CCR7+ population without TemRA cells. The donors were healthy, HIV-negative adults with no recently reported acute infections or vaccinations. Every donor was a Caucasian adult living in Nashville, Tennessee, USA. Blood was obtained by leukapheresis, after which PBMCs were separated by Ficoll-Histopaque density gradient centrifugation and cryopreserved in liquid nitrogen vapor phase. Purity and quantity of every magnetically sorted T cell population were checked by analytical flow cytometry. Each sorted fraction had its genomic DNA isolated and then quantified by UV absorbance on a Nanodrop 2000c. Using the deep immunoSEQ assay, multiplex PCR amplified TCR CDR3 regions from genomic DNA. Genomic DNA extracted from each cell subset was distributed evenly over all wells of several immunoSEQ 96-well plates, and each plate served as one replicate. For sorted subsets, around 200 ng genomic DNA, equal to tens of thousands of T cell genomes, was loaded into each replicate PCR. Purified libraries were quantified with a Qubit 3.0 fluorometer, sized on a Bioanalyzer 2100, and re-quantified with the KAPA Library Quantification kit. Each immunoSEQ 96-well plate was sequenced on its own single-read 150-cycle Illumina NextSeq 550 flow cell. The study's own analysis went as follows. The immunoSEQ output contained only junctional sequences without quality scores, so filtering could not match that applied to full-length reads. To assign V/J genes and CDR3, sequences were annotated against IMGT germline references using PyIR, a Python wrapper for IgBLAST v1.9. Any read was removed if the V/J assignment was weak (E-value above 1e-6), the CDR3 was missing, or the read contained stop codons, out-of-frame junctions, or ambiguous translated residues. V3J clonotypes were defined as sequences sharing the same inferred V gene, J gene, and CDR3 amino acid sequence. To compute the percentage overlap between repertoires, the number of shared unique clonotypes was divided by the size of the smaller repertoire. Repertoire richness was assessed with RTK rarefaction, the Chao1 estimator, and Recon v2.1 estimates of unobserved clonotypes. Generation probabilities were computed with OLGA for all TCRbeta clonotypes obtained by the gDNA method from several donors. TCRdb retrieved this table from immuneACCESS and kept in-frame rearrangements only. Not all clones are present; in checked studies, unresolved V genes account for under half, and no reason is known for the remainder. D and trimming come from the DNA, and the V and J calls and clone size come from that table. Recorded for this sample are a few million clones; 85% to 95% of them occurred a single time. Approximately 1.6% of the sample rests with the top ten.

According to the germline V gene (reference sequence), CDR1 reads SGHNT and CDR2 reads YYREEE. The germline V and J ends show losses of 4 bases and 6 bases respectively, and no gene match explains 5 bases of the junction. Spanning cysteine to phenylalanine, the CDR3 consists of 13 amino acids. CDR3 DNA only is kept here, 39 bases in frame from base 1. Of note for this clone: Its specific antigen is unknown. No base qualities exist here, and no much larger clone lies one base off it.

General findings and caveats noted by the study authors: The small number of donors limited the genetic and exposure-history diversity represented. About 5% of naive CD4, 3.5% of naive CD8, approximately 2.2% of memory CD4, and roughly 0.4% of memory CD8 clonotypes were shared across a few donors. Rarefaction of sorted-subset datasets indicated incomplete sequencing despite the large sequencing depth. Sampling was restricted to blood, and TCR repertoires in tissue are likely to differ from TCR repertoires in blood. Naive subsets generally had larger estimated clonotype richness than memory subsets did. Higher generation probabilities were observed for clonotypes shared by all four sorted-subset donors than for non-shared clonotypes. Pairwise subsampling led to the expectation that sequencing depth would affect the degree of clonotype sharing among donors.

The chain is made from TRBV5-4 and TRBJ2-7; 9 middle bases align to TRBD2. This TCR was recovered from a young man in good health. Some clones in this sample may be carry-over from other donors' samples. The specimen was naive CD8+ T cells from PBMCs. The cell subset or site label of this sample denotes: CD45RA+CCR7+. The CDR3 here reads CASSPQTSGEQYF. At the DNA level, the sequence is TGTGCCAGCAGCCCCCAGACTAGCGGCGAGCAGTACTTC. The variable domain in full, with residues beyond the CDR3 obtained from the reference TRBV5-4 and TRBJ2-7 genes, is ETGVTQSPTHLIKTRGQQVTLRCSSQSGHNTVSWYQQALGQGPQFIFQYYREEENGRGNFPPRFSGLQFPNYSSELNVNALELDDSALYLCASSPQTSGEQYFGPGTRLTVT.